A single sample is the source of the 21 T cell receptor beta chains below, sequenced in a study of T cell responses to AZD1222 COVID-19 vaccine. Assay used: immunoSEQ multiplex PCR; TCRdb lists only in-frame clones, some missing. The profile shows 98,000 or so clones, around 89% of them singletons. The starting material was peripheral blood, obtained on day 0 of AZD1222 vaccination. These receptor sequences come from an adult in good health.

The chain joins TRBV7-3 to TRBJ1-3; D not resolved. The CDR3 runs to 14 residues. V lost 3 bases to trimming and J lost 2 bases, with 8 bases between them. Germline V CDR1 and CDR2: SGHTA, FQGTGA. CDR3 in amino acids: CASSLGGTGNTIYF. For the CDR3, the DNA is TGTGCCAGCAGCTTGGGCGGTACTGGAAACACCATATATTTT.

The chain employs TRBV14 and TRBJ2-7; tentative D call: TRBD1 (6 bases). The CDR3 has 12 amino acids. Trimming took off 2 bases at V and 7 bases at J, with 9 bases between the two ends. Germline CDR1 SGHDN, CDR2 FVKESK. DNA for the CDR3: TGTGCCAGCAGCCAATCGCAGGGGGAGCAGTACTTC. It translates to CASSQSQGEQYF.

The chain combines TRBV9 with TRBJ2-1; TRBD2 is a possible D gene (7 bases). CDR3 length equals 18 residues. The germline V and J ends were trimmed by 4 bases and 0 bases, with 20 bases remaining between them. Germline CDR1 is SGDLS and CDR2 is YYNGEE. CDR3 protein: CASSPRDQRGHSYNEQFF. The CDR3 DNA follows: TGTGCCAGCAGCCCCCGTGATCAGCGGGGACACTCCTACAATGAGCAGTTCTTC.

The genes are TRBV5-6 and TRBJ1-2, with 10 bases fitting TRBD1. Germline CDR1 SGHDT, CDR2 YYEEEE. Germline trimming cut 6 bases from V and 0 bases from J; bases unmatched to any gene: 5. CDR3 size: 15 residues. The DNA of the CDR3 is TGTGCCAGCAACCACGGGACAGGGGCTAACTATGGCTACACCTTC. Translating it yields CASNHGTGANYGYTF.

This chain uses TRBV4-1 with TRBJ1-2; possibly TRBD1 for D (5 bases). In germline, CDR1 is MGHRA, CDR2 YSYEKL. This CDR3 spans 15 amino acids. V lost 0 bases and J 5 bases, leaving 13 bases between the germline ends. The CDR3 DNA sequence: TGCGCCAGCAGCCAAGAAAGCAGGGTTGGGTATGGCTACACCTTC. This sequence encodes CASSQESRVGYGYTF.

This chain links TRBV7-6 with TRBJ1-5; 7 bases are shared with TRBD1. The CDR3 runs 15 residues. With V trimmed by 5 bases and J by 1 base, 5 bases remained unmatched. CDR1 is SGHVS, CDR2 FNYEAQ, per germline. DNA for the CDR3: TGTGCCAGCAGCCCCAGGGGGGGCAGCAATCAGCCCCAGCATTTT. It yields the protein CASSPRGGSNQPQHF.

This chain links TRBV4-1 with TRBJ2-1; D gene unclear. The CDR3 consists of 14 residues. Germline lookup yields CDR1 MGHRA and CDR2 YSYEKL. Trimming removed 0 bases at V and 5 bases at J, with 8 bases between. CDR3 amino acids: CASSQEFQNNEQFF. The CDR3, as DNA: TGCGCCAGCAGCCAAGAATTCCAGAACAATGAGCAGTTCTTC.

The chain has TRBV7-9 and TRBJ1-1; D remains unclear. The length of the CDR3 is 16 residues. Trimming shortened V by 5 bases and J by 0 bases, and 16 bases separated the two germline ends. Germline CDR1 SEHNR, CDR2 FQNEAQ (reference sequence). The CDR3 DNA is TGTGCCAGCAGCCCCCTGGATGTCCAGCTGAACACTGAAGCTTTCTTT. It yields the protein CASSPLDVQLNTEAFF.

The rearrangement joins TRBV29-1 to TRBJ2-5; D is ambiguous. V was pared by 4 bases and J by 5 bases, with 5 bases between. Germline values: CDR1 SQVTM, CDR2 ANQGSEA. The CDR3 extends over 10 amino acids. CDR3 sequence reads: CSVAFETQYF. CDR3 sequence (DNA): TGCAGCGTTGCGTTCGAGACCCAGTACTTC.

The chain has TRBV4-1 and TRBJ1-1; maybe TRBD1 (5 bases). V gave up 2 bases and J gave up 1 base, with 14 bases separating them. CDR1 MGHRA and CDR2 YSYEKL come from the germline V gene. This CDR3 comprises 16 residues. The CDR3 sequence is CASSQQVEGRNTEAFF. The CDR3 nucleotides are TGCGCCAGCAGCCAACAGGTAGAGGGGAGGAACACTGAAGCTTTCTTT.

This rearrangement joins TRBV19 to TRBJ1-1; a possible D gene is TRBD1 (6 bases). V lost 6 bases and J lost 6, with 17 bases in between. The CDR3 length is 14 residues. In germline, CDR1 is LNHDA, CDR2 SQIVND (reference sequence). CDR3 bases: TGTGCCAGTAGCTTATCCCACACAGGGTCTGAAGCTTTCTTT. As protein: CASSLSHTGSEAFF.

The chain uses TRBV3-1 (or the pseudogene TRBV3-2) and TRBJ2-1; the match to TRBD2 covers 7 bases. The CDR3 consists of 14 residues. V trimming: 2 bases; J trimming: 6 bases; junction bases outside the gene matches: 4. Per germline, CDR1 LGHDT and CDR2 YNNKEL (reference sequence). This CDR3 is CASSQSWGGNEQFF. The CDR3 DNA follows: TGTGCCAGCAGCCAATCCTGGGGGGGCAATGAGCAGTTCTTC.

This chain connects TRBV25-1 to TRBJ2-5; 9 bases align to TRBD1. J gave up 0 bases and V 8 bases, and 7 bases lay outside the gene matches. This CDR3 spans 15 amino acids. CDR1 is MGHDK and CDR2 is SYGVNS in the germline V gene. The CDR3 loop is CASADRGWYQETQYF. The CDR3 region has the DNA TGTGCCAGCGCGGACAGGGGATGGTACCAAGAGACCCAGTACTTC.

This chain joins TRBV29-1 and TRBJ1-5, with D hard to call. V lost 4 bases to trimming and J lost 5 bases, with 12 bases between them. This CDR3 comprises 13 residues. The V gene's germline CDR1 is SQVTM and CDR2 ANQGSEA. CDR3 residues: CSVAGSRHQPQHF. CDR3 coding DNA: TGCAGCGTTGCGGGCAGCCGACATCAGCCCCAGCATTTT.

This chain connects TRBV12-5 to TRBJ1-3; perhaps TRBD1 as D (6 bases). V was clipped by 6 bases and J by 1 base, with 25 bases between them. Per the germline V gene, CDR1 is LGHNT and CDR2 is FRNRAP. CDR3 length: 19 residues. The CDR3 here is CASGYSLGRDTDSGNTIYF. The DNA of the CDR3 is TGTGCTAGTGGGTACTCTCTGGGCCGGGACACGGATTCTGGAAACACCATATATTTT.

The chain recombines TRBV11-2 with TRBJ1-2; 10 bases agree with TRBD1. Looked up from germline, CDR1 is SGHAT and CDR2 is FQNNGV. The CDR3 has 14 residues. The trim removed 4 bases at V and 6 bases at J, leaving 5 bases unmatched. The chain's CDR3 is CASSSRQGADGYTF. CDR3 nucleotides: TGTGCCAGCAGCTCCCGACAGGGGGCGGATGGCTACACCTTC.

This rearrangement joins TRBV19 to TRBJ1-6, with 7 nucleotides matching TRBD1. The germline gives CDR1 LNHDA, CDR2 SQIVND (reference sequence). The CDR3 totals 14 residues. Trimming removed 5 bases from V and 9 bases from J; junction bases left unmatched: 7. Here the CDR3 DNA reads TGTGCCAGTAGTCAACAGGGGTGGGGTTCACCCCTCCACTTT. Amino acids: CASSQQGWGSPLHF.

V and J are TRBV3-1 (or the pseudogene TRBV3-2) and TRBJ1-2; no firm D call. Germline lookup yields CDR1 LGHDT and CDR2 YNNKEL (reference sequence). With 3 bases removed from V and 3 bases from J, the gap between germline ends came to 17 bases. CDR3 length: 16 amino acids. The CDR3: CASSQVGFKEDYGYTF. In DNA form, the CDR3 reads TGTGCCAGCAGCCAGGTCGGTTTTAAGGAGGACTATGGCTACACCTTC.

J is TRBJ1-2 and V is TRBV9, with D perhaps TRBD1 (5 bases). The CDR3 runs 14 residues. Germline lookup yields CDR1 SGDLS and CDR2 YYNGEE. The ends were cut back, 4 bases at V and 8 bases at J, with 18 bases in the middle. In nucleotides, the CDR3 is TGTGCCAGCAGCCCGGGACCTCTTTTGGAGGGCTACACCTTC. Amino acids: CASSPGPLLEGYTF.

The chain links TRBV19 to TRBJ2-7; TRBD2 matches at 12 bases. V was clipped by 5 bases and J by 5 bases; unmatched bases: 4. This CDR3 comprises 14 residues. Germline loops: CDR1 LNHDA, CDR2 SQIVND (reference sequence). The CDR3 here is CASSSGLAGNEQYF. The CDR3 coding sequence is TGTGCCAGTAGTTCCGGACTAGCGGGGAACGAGCAGTACTTC.

The J gene is TRBJ2-3, the V gene TRBV5-1; TRBD1 matches at 7 bases. The length of the CDR3 is 14 residues. Unmatched junction bases numbered 4, after V lost 4 bases and J lost 2 bases. The germline V gene has CDR1 SGHRS and CDR2 YFSETQ. In nucleotides, the CDR3 is TGCGCCAGCAGCCTGGGACAGAACACAGATACGCAGTATTTT. It encodes CASSLGQNTDTQYF.